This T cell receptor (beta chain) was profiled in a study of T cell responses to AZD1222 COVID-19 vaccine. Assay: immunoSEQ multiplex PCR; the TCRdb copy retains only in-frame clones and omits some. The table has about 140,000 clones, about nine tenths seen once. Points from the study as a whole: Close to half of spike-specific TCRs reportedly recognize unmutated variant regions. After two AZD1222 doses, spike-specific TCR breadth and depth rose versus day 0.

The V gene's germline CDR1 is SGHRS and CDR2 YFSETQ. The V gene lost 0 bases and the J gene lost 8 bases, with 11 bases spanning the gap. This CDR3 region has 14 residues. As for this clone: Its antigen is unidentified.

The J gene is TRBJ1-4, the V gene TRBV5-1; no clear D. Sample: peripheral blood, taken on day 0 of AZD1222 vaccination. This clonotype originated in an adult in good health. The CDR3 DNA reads TGCGCCAGCAGCTTGGACGGACTTCAAGAAAAACTGTTTTTT. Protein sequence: CASSLDGLQEKLFF.